The T cell receptor beta chain under discussion was sequenced for a study of early T cells in non-severe SARS-CoV-2 infection. Many counts were recorded for this clonotype. Germline values: CDR1 LGHDT, CDR2 YNNKEL (reference sequence). The CDR3 consists of 17 residues. The junction had 12 bases not matched to a gene; V was cut back by 1 base and J by 7 bases. TCRdb independently ran MiXCR on the 5' RACE reads; one entry per CDR3 protein. In the table there are tens of thousands of distinct CDR3 sequences, about 12% of which are singletons. This sequence joins TRBV3-1 and TRBJ1-5, with 8 nucleotides matching TRBD1. Sequencing input: whole blood. This receptor was obtained from an adult who was a healthcare worker with PCR-confirmed SARS-CoV-2 infection or an uninfected control (not recorded which). CDR3 in DNA: TGTGCCAGCAGCCAAGGGGCAGGGGCGCGGACAGGGCAGCCCCAGCATTTT. Amino acid sequence: CASSQGAGARTGQPQHF. The whole variable domain, remainder taken from reference TRBV3-1 and TRBJ1-5, is DTAVSQTPKYLVTQMGNDKSIKCEQNLGHDTMYWYKQDSKKFLKIMFSYNNKELIINETVPNRFSPKSPDKAHLNLHINSLELGDSAVYFCASSQGAGARTGQPQHFGDGTRLSIL.